This TCR beta chain was retrieved from a study of technical replicates of blood from several donors. The count of this clone is one. The CDR3 spans 16 residues. Germline assignment: CDR1 SGHRS and CDR2 YFSETQ. The V and J ends lost 0 bases and 10 bases, in that order; junction bases with no gene match: 10. Repertoires were generated with immunoSEQ multiplex PCR, while TCRdb's copy carries only in-frame clones and drops some. The table has 85,000 to 100,000 clones, about 96% seen once. This receptor was taken from a human donor in good health. The chain has TRBV5-1 and TRBJ1-4; 9 positions match TRBD1. Material for sequencing was T cells isolated from PBMCs. The CDR3 is CASSLDAGTGYGKLFF. The CDR3 DNA sequence: TGCGCCAGCAGCTTGGACGCCGGGACAGGGTACGGAAAACTGTTTTTT.